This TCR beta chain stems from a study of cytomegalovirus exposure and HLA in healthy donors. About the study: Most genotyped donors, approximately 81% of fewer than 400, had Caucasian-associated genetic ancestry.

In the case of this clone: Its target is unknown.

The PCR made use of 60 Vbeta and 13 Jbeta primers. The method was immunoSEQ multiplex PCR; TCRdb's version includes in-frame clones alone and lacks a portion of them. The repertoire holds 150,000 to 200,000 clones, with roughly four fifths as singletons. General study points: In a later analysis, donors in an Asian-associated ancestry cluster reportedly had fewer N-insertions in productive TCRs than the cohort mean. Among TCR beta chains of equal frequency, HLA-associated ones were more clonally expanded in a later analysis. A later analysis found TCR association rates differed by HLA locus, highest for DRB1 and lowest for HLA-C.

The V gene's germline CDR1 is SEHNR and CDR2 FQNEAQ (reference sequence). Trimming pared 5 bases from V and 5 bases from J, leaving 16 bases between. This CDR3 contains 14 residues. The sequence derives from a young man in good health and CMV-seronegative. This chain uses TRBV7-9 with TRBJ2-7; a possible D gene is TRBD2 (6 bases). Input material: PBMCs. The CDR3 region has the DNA TGTGCCAGCAGCACCCGACTAGGGGCACACGAGCAGTACTTC. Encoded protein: CASSTRLGAHEQYF. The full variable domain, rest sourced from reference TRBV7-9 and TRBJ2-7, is DTGVSQNPRHKITKRGQNVTFRCDPISEHNRLYWYRQTLGQGPEFLTYFQNEAQLEKSRLLSDRFSAERPKGSFSTLEIQRTEQGDSAMYLCASSTRLGAHEQYFGPGTRLTVT.